This T cell receptor beta chain was captured in a study of blood T cells in healthy people across ages. PCR was performed a second time for about 6 to 11 cycles using a sample-barcoded 5' primer and a J-beta primer mix. TCRdb analysed the 5' RACE reads with MiXCR anew, one entry per CDR3 protein. The table shows 1.8 million or so distinct CDR3 sequences, with more than 35% occurring only once. Per germline, CDR1 SEHNR and CDR2 FQNEAQ (reference sequence). Trimming removed 6 bases from V and 4 bases from J; junction bases left unmatched: 7. The CDR3 length is 14 residues. Sample: blood. This chain uses TRBV7-9 with TRBJ2-5; 8 nucleotides line up with TRBD1. The TCR originated in a human donor in good health. The CDR3 coding sequence is TGTGCCAGCAGTCCACCGGACAGGGCAGAGACCCAGTACTTC. It specifies CASSPPDRAETQYF.